The subject of this entry is one TCR beta chain. The data derive from a study of blood T cell repertoires in COVID-19. TCRdb's table, derived via immunoSEQ multiplex PCR, lists solely in-frame clones and lacks some. This sample has over 200,000 clones, with 80% to 85% found just once. After removal of 5 bases from V and 5 bases from J, the junction contained 1 base not matched to a gene. The CDR3 has 14 amino acids. CDR1 and CDR2 from the germline V gene are MNHEY and SVGAGI. The TCR comes from a human donor in a cohort sampled during active COVID-19. Sequenced input: peripheral blood. The chain couples TRBV6-5 to TRBJ2-3, with 13 bases identical to TRBD2. The CDR3 here is CASSRLAGGDTQYF. DNA of the CDR3: TGTGCCAGCAGTCGACTAGCGGGAGGAGATACGCAGTATTTT.